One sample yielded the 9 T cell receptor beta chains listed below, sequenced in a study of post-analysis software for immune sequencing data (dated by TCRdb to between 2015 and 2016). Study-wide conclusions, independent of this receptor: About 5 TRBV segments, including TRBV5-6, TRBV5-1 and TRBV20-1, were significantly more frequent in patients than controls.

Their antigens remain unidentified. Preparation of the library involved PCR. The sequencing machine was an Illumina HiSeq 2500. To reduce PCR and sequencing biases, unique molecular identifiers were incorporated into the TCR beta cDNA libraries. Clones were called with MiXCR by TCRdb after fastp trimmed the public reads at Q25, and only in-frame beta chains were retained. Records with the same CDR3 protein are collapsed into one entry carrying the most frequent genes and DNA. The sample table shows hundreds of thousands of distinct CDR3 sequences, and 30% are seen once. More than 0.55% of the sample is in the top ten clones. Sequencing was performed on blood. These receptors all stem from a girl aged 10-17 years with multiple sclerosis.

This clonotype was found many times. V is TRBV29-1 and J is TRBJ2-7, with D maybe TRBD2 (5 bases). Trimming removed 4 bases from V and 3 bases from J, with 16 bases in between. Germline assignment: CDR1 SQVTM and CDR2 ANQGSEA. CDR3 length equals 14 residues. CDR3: CSVGPDKAGYEQYF. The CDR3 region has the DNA TGCAGCGTTGGTCCGGATAAGGCGGGCTACGAGCAGTACTTC.

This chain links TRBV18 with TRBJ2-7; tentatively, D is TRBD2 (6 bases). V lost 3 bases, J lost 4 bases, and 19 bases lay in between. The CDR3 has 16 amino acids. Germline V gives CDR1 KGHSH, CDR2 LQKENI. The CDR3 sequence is CASSPLRGTAKYEQYF. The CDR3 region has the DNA TGTGCCAGCTCACCCCTCCGGGGGACGGCCAAATACGAGCAGTACTTC.

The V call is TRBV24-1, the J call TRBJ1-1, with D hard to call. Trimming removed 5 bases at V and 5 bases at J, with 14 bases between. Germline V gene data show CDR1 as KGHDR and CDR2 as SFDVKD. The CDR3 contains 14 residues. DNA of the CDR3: TGTGCCACCAGTGGGAGGGAGCTTGGGACTGAAGCTTTCTTT. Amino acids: CATSGRELGTEAFF.

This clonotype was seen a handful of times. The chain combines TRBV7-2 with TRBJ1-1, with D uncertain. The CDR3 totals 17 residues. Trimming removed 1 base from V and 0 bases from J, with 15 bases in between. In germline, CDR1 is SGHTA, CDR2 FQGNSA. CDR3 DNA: TGTGCCAGCAGCTTAGATTCCGCTCCCTTGATGAACACTGAAGCTTTCTTT. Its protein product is CASSLDSAPLMNTEAFF.

The CDR3 bases are TGTGCCAGCAGCTTAGTGGCTAGCGGGGGCCTCACGAACACCGGGGAGCTGTTTTTT. This codes for CASSLVASGGLTNTGELFF. The chain uses TRBV7-2 and TRBJ2-2; 10 bases agree with TRBD2. The length of the CDR3 is 19 residues. The ends lost 1 base at V and 0 bases at J; junction bases unmatched: 8. CDR1 SGHTA and CDR2 FQGNSA come from the germline V gene. Full variable domain (missing parts from reference TRBV7-2 and TRBJ2-2): GAGVSQSPSNKVTEKGKDVELRCDPISGHTALYWYRQSLGQGLEFLIYFQGNSAPDKSGLPSDRFSAERTGGSVSTLTIQRTQQEDSAVYLCASSLVASGGLTNTGELFFGEGSRLTVL.

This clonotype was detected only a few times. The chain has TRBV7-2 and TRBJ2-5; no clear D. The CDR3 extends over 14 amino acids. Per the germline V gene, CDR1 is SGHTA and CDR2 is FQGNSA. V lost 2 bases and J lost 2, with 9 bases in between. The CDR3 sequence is CASSLRLGQETQYF. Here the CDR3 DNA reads TGTGCCAGCAGCTTAAGGCTAGGACAAGAGACCCAGTACTTC.

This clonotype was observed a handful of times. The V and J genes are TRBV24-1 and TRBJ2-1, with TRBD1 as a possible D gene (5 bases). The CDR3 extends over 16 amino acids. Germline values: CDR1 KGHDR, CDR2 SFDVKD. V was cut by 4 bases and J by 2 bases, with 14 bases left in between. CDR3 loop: CATSDLLDSTYNEQFF. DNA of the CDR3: TGTGCCACCAGTGACCTGCTAGACAGTACCTACAATGAGCAGTTCTTC.

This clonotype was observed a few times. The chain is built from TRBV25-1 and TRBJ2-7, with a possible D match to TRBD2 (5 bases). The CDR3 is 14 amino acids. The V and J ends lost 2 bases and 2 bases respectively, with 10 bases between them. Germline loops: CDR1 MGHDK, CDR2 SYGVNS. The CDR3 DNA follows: TGTGCCAGCAGTGAAGAGTCCGGGGCCTACGAGCAGTACTTC. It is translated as CASSEESGAYEQYF.

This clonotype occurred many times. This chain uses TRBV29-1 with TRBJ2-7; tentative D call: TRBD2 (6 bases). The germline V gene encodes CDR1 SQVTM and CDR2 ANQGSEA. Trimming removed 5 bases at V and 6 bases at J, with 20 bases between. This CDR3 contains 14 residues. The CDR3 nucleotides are TGCAGCGTTACCACCCTGGAGGGTTTGGGCGAGCAGTACTTC. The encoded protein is CSVTTLEGLGEQYF.